This T cell receptor (beta chain) was sequenced in a study of CD4 T cell repertoires in COVID-19. As concerns this clone: Relative to the germline gene, one junction end is altered; a read error may explain this.

The data were produced by immunoSEQ multiplex PCR, yet TCRdb's version contains in-frame clones alone and is incomplete. The profile shows approximately 79,000 clones, around 82% of them singletons. Germline V CDR1 and CDR2: MNHNS, SASEGT. CDR3 size: 18 residues. The memory T cells were sequenced right after ex vivo isolation, without culture. This specimen consisted of CD4+ T cells from peripheral blood, obtained after recovery from COVID-19. The V gene is TRBV6-1, the J gene TRBJ2-7, with 9 bases identical to TRBD1. The origin of this receptor is a human donor who had COVID-19. CDR3: CASNEAEGIPGTGNEQYF. CDR3 DNA: TGTGCCAGCAATGAAGCGGAGGGGATACCCGGGACAGGGAACGAGCAGTACTTC.